This T cell receptor (beta chain) was found in a study of T cell responses to AZD1222 COVID-19 vaccine. Profiling relied on immunoSEQ multiplex PCR, and the TCRdb table lists in-frame clones only, not all of them. The repertoire has around 130,000 clones, over 85% of them found once; the top ten carry around 5.4%. Trimming left V 4 bases short and J 4 bases short, with 8 bases between. Germline V CDR1 and CDR2: LGHNA, YNFKEQ. The CDR3 loop spans 13 amino acids. The TCR originated in an adult in good health. The chain uses TRBV4-2 and TRBJ1-3; D ambiguous. This material consisted of peripheral blood, taken on day 0 of AZD1222 vaccination. The CDR3 nucleotides read TGTGCCAGCAGCCTAGGGTTGGGAAACACCATATATTTT. Translation: CASSLGLGNTIYF.